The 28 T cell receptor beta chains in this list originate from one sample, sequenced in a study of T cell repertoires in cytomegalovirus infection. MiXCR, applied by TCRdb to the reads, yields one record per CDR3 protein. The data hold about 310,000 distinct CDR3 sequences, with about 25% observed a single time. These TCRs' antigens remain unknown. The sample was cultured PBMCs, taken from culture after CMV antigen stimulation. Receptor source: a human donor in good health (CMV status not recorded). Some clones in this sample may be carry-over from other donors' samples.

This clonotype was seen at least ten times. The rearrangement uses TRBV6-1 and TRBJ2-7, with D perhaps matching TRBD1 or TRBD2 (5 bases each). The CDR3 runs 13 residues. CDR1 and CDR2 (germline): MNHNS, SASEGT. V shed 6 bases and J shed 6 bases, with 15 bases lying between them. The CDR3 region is CASRAGTLTEQYF. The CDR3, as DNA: TGTGCCAGCAGGGCCGGGACCCTCACCGAGCAGTACTTC.

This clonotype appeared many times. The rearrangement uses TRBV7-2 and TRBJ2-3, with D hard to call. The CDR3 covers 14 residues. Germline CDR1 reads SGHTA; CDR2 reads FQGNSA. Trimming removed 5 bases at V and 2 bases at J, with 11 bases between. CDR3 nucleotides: TGTGCCAGCAGCCCCCGGTTTGTCACAGATACGCAGTATTTT. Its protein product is CASSPRFVTDTQYF.

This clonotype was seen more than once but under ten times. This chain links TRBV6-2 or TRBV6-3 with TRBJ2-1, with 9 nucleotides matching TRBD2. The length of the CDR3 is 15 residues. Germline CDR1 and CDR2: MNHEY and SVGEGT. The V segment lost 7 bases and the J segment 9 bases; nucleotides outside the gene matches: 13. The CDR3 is CASKLGVAGVSEQFF. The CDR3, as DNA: TGTGCCAGCAAGCTAGGTGTAGCGGGAGTTAGTGAGCAGTTCTTC.

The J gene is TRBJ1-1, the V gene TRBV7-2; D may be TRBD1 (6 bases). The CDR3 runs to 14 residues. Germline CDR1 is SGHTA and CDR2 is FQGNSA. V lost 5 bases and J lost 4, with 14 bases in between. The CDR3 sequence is CASSPTKGVTEAFF. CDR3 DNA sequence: TGTGCCAGCAGCCCAACAAAGGGGGTCACTGAAGCTTTCTTT. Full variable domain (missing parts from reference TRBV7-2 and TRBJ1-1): GAGVSQSPSNKVTEKGKDVELRCDPISGHTALYWYRQSLGQGLEFLIYFQGNSAPDKSGLPSDRFSAERTGGSVSTLTIQRTQQEDSAVYLCASSPTKGVTEAFFGQGTRLTVV.

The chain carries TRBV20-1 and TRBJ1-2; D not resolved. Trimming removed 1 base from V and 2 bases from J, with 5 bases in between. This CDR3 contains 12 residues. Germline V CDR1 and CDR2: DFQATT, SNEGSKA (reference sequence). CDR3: CSARAPNYGYTF. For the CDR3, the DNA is TGCAGTGCTAGAGCCCCAAACTATGGCTACACCTTC.

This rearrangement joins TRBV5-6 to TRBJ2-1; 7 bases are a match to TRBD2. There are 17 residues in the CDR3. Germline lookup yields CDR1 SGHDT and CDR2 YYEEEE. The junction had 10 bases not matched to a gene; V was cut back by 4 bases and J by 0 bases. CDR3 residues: CASSPLTSASSYNEQFF. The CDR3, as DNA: TGTGCCAGCAGCCCACTCACTAGCGCGAGCTCCTACAATGAGCAGTTCTTC.

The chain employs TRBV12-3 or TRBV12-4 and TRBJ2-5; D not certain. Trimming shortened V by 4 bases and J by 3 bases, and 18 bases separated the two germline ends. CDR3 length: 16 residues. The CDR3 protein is CASSSPRPVRKETQYF. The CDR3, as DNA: TGTGCCAGCAGTTCTCCCCGCCCGGTGCGGAAAGAGACCCAGTACTTC.

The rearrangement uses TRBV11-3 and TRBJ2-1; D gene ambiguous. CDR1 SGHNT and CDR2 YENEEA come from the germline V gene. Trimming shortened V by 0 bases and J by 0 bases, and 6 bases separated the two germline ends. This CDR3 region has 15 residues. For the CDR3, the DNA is TGTGCCAGCAGCTTAGATCCGATCTCCTACAATGAGCAGTTCTTC. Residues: CASSLDPISYNEQFF. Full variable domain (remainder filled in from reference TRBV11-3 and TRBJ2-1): EAGVVQSPRYKIIEKKQPVAFWCNPISGHNTLYWYLQNLGQGPELLIRYENEEAVDDSQLPKDRFSAERLKGVDSTLKIQPAELGDSAVYLCASSLDPISYNEQFFGPGTRLTVL.

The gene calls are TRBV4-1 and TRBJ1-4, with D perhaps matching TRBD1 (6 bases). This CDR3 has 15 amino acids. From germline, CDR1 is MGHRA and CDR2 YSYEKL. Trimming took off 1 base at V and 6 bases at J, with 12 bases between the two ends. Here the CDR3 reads CASSQVGALDEKLFF. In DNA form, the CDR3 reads TGCGCCAGCAGCCAAGTGGGGGCCCTCGATGAAAAACTGTTTTTT.

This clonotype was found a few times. CDR3 DNA: TGTGCCAGCAGCCCGCCCGCGAGGAATGAGCAGTTCTTC. Its protein product is CASSPPARNEQFF. This chain links TRBV7-8 with TRBJ2-1; no clear D gene. This CDR3 is 13 amino acids long. Germline assignment: CDR1 SGHVS and CDR2 FQNEAQ. Trimming removed 5 bases from V and 7 bases from J, with 12 bases in between. Looking up the rest from reference TRBV7-8 and TRBJ2-1 gives the full variable domain: GAGVSQSPRYKVAKRGQDVALRCDPISGHVSLFWYQQALGQGPEFLTYFQNEAQLDKSGLPSDRFFAERPEGSVSTLKIQRTQQEDSAVYLCASSPPARNEQFFGPGTRLTVL.

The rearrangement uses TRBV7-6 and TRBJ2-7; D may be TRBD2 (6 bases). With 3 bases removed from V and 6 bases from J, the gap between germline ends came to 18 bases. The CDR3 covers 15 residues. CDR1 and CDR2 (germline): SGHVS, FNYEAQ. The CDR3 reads CASSLAGALGGEQYF. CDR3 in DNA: TGTGCCAGCAGCTTGGCCGGGGCCTTGGGAGGCGAGCAGTACTTC.

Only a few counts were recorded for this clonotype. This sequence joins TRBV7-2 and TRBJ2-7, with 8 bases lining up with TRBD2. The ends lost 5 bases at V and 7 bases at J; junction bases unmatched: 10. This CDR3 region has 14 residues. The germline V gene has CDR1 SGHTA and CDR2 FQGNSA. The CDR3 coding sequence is TGTGCCAGCAGCCCCGGCGGGGGGCTAGGGGAGCAGTACTTC. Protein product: CASSPGGGLGEQYF. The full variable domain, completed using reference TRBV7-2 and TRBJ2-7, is GAGVSQSPSNKVTEKGKDVELRCDPISGHTALYWYRQSLGQGLEFLIYFQGNSAPDKSGLPSDRFSAERTGGSVSTLTIQRTQQEDSAVYLCASSPGGGLGEQYFGPGTRLTVT.

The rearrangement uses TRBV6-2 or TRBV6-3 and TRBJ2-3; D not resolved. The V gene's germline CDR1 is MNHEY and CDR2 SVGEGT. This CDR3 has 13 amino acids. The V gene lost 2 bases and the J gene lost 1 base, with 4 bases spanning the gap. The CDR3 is CASSYGGTDTQYF. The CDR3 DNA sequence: TGTGCCAGCAGTTACGGAGGCACAGATACGCAGTATTTT.

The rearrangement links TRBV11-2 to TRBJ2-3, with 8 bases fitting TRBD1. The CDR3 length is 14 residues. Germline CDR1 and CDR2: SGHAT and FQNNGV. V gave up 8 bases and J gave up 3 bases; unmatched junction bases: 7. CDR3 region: CASAQGAGTDTQYF. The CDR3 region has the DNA TGTGCCAGCGCCCAGGGGGCTGGGACAGATACGCAGTATTTT.

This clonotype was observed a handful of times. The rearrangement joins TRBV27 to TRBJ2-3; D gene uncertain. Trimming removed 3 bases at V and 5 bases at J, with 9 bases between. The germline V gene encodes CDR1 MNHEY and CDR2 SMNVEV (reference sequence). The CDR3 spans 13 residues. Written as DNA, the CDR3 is TGTGCCAGCAGTTTGCGGATGGGAGATACGCAGTATTTT. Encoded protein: CASSLRMGDTQYF.

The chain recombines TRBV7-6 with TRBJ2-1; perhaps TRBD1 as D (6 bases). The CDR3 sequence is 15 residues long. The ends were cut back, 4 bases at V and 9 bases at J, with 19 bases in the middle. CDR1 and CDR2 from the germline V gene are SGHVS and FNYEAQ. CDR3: CASSSPSTGTGEQFF. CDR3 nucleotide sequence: TGTGCCAGCAGCTCGCCCTCCACAGGGACCGGTGAGCAGTTCTTC.

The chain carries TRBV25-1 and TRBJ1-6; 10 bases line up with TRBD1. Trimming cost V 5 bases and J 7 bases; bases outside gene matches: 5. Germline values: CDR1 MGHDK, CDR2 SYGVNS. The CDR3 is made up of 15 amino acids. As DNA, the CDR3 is TGTGCCAGCAGTTCACGGACAGGGGGGAATTCACCCCTCCACTTT. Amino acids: CASSSRTGGNSPLHF. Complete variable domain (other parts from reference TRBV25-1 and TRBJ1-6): EADIYQTPRYLVIGTGKKITLECSQTMGHDKMYWYQQDPGMELHLIHYSYGVNSTEKGDLSSESTVSRIRTEHFPLTLESARPSHTSQYLCASSSRTGGNSPLHFGNGTRLTVT.

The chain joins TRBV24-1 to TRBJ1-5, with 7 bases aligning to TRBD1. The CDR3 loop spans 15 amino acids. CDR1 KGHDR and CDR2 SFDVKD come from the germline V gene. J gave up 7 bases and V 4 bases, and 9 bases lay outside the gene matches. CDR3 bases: TGTGCCACCAGTGACCGGGCAGGGGGACGCCAGCCCCAGCATTTT. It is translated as CATSDRAGGRQPQHF.

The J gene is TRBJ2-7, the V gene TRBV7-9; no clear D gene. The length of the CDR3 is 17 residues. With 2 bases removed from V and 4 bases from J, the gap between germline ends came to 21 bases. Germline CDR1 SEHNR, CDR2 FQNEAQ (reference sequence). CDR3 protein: CASSLTRGGLEKYEQYF. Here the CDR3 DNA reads TGTGCCAGCAGCTTAACACGAGGCGGCCTCGAGAAATACGAGCAGTACTTC.

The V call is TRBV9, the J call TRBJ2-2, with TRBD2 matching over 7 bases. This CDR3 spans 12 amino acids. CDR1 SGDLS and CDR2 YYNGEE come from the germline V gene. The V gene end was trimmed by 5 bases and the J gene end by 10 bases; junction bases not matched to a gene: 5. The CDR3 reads CASRGEGSELFF. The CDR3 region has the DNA TGTGCCAGCAGAGGGGAGGGGTCGGAGCTGTTTTTT.

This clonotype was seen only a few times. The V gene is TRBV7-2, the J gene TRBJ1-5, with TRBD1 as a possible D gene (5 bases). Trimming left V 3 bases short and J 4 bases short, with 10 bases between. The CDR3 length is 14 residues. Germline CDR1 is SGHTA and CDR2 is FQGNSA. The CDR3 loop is CASSLMGGNQPQHF. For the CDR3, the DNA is TGTGCCAGCAGCTTGATGGGGGGGAATCAGCCCCAGCATTTT. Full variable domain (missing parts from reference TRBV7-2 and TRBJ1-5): GAGVSQSPSNKVTEKGKDVELRCDPISGHTALYWYRQSLGQGLEFLIYFQGNSAPDKSGLPSDRFSAERTGGSVSTLTIQRTQQEDSAVYLCASSLMGGNQPQHFGDGTRLSIL.

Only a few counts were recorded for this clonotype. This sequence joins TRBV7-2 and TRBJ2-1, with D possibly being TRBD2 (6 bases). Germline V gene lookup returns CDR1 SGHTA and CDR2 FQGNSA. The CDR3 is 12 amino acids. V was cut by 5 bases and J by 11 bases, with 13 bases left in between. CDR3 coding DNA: TGTGCCAGCAGCCCCGGGGGTTTTAAGCAGTTCTTC. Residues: CASSPGGFKQFF.

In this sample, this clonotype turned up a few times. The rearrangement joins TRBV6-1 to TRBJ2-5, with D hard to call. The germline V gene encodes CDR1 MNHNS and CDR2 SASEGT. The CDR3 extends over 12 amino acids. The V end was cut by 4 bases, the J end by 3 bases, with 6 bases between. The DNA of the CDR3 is TGTGCCAGCAGTGCCCAGGAAGAGACCCAGTACTTC. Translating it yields CASSAQEETQYF.

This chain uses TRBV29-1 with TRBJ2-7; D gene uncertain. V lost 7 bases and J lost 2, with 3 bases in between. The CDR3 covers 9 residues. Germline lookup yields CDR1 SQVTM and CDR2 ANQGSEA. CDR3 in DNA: TGCAGCGAGCCCTACGAGCAGTACGTC. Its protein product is CSEPYEQYV.

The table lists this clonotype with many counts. The CDR3 DNA follows: TGTGCCAGCAGCGTTCACAGTTTTCAGACCAATTCACCCCTCCACTTT. This sequence encodes CASSVHSFQTNSPLHF. This rearrangement joins TRBV7-2 to TRBJ1-6; D not resolved. Deletions cut 5 bases from V and 7 bases from J, with 18 bases between. CDR3 size: 16 residues. The germline gives CDR1 SGHTA, CDR2 FQGNSA.

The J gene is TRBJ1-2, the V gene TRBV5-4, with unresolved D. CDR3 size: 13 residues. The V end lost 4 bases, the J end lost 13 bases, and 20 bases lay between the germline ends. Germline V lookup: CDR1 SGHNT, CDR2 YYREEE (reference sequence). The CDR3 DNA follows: TGTGCCAGCAGCCTACGGCTCGGACGGAGCTCCACCTTC. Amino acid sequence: CASSLRLGRSSTF.

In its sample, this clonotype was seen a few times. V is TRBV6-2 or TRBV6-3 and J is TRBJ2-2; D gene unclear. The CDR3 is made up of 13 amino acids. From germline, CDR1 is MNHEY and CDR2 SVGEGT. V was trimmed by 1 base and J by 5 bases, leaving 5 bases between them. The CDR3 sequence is CASSYFGTGELFF. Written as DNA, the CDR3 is TGTGCCAGCAGTTACTTCGGGACCGGGGAGCTGTTTTTT.

CDR3 protein: CASSTVDRFQETQYF. The CDR3 nucleotides are TGTGCCAGTAGTACGGTGGACAGGTTCCAAGAGACCCAGTACTTC. This chain links TRBV19 with TRBJ2-5; 7 nucleotides line up with TRBD1. CDR1 LNHDA and CDR2 SQIVND come from the germline V gene (reference sequence). This CDR3 has 15 amino acids. V lost 4 bases, J lost 1 base, and 6 bases stayed unmatched.